The rows below give T cell receptor beta chains drawn from one sample of a study of blood T cell repertoires in COVID-19. Sequencing was performed with immunoSEQ multiplex PCR; in TCRdb, only in-frame clones are kept and a portion is missing. The sample contains about 150,000 clones, around 87% of which appear only once. The specimen sequenced was peripheral blood. The receptors originated from a woman in her 40s with acute or convalescent COVID-19. The conserved cysteine and the conserved F or W are not part of the CDR3 here. The order of the fields is V gene, J gene, D gene, CDR3 protein. D genes are given only for firm matches.

v_call: TRBV6-5; j_call: TRBJ2-2; d_call: -; cdr3_aa: ASRPSGTGELF
v_call: TRBV6-5; j_call: TRBJ1-5; d_call: TRBD1; cdr3_aa: ASSYLQGAQPQH
v_call: TRBV11-2; j_call: TRBJ2-1; d_call: -; cdr3_aa: ASSPIMGGAEQF
v_call: TRBV6-5; j_call: TRBJ2-2; d_call: -; cdr3_aa: ASTTVPNTGELF
v_call: TRBV6-5; j_call: TRBJ1-5; d_call: -; cdr3_aa: ASSPEPRYQPQH
v_call: TRBV6-1; j_call: TRBJ2-7; d_call: -; cdr3_aa: ASSEVPVDTYEQY
v_call: TRBV3-1/TRBV3-2; j_call: TRBJ2-7; d_call: -; cdr3_aa: ASSQEGGPITTYEQY
v_call: TRBV13; j_call: TRBJ2-3; d_call: -; cdr3_aa: ASSSRQRITSTDTQY
v_call: TRBV10-3; j_call: TRBJ1-1; d_call: -; cdr3_aa: AISGTEGTEAF
v_call: TRBV18; j_call: TRBJ2-7; d_call: TRBD1; cdr3_aa: ASSPGDRGSEQY
v_call: TRBV7-6; j_call: TRBJ2-1; d_call: -; cdr3_aa: ASSLPVAGILSHEQF
v_call: TRBV11-2; j_call: TRBJ2-5; d_call: -; cdr3_aa: ASNPQGSSVETQY